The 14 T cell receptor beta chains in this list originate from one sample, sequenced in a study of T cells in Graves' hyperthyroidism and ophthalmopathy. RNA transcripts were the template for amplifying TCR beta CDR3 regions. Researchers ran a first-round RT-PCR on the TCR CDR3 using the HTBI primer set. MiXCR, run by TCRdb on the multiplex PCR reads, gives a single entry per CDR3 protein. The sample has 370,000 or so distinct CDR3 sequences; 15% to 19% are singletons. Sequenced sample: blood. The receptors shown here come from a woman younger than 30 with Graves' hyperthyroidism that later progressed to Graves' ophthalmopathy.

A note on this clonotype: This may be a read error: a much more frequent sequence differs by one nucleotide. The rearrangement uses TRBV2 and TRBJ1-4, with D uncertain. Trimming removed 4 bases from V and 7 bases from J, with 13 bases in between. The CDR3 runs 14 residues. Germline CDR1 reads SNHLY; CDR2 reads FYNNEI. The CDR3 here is CASSGASGSEKLFF. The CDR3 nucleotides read TGTGCCAGCAGTGGGGCCTCGGGTAGTGAAAAACTGTTTTTT.

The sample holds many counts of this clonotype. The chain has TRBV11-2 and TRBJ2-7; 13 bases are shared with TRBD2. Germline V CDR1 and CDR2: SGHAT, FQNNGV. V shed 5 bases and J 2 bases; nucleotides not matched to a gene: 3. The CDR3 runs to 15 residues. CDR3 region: CASSGLAGVTYEQYF. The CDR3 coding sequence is TGTGCCAGCAGCGGACTAGCGGGGGTTACCTACGAGCAGTACTTC.

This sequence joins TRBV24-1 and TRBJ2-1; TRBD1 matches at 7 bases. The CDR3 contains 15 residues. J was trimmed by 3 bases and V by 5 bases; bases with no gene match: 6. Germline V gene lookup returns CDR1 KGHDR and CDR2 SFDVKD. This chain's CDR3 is CATSGPGTVYNEQFF. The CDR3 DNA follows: TGTGCCACCAGTGGACCCGGGACAGTCTACAATGAGCAGTTCTTC.

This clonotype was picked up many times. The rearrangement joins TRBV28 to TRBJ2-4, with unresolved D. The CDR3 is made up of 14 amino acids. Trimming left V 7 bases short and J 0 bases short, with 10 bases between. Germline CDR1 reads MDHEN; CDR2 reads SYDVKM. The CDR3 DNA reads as TGTGCCAGCACAGCAGAGCTAGCCAAAAACATTCAGTACTTC. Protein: CASTAELAKNIQYF.

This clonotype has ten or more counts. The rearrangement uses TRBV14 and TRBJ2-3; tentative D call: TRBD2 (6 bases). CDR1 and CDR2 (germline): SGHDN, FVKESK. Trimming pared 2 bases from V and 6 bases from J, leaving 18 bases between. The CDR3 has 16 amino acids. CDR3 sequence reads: CASSQRRTTFRDTQYF. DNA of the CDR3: TGTGCCAGCAGCCAACGACGGACTACCTTCCGCGATACGCAGTATTTT.

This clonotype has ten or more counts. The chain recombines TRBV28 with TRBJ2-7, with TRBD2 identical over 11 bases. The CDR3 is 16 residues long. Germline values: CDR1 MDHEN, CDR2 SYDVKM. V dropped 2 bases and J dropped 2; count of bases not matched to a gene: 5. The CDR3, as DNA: TGTGCCAGCAGTTTACCAACTAGCGGGGGCACCTACGAGCAGTACTTC. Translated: CASSLPTSGGTYEQYF.

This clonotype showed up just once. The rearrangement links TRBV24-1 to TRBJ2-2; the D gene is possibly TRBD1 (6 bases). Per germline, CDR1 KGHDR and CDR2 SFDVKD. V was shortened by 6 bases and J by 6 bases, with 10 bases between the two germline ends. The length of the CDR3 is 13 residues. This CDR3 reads CATSLQGAGELFF. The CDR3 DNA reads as TGTGCCACCAGTCTACAGGGTGCCGGGGAGCTGTTTTTT.

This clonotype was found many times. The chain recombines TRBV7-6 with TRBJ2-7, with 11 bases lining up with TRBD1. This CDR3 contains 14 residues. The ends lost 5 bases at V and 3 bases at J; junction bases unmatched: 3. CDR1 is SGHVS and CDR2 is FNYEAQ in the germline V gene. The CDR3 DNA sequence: TGTGCCAGCAGCCCCGGGACAGGGGGCTACGAGCAGTACTTC. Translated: CASSPGTGGYEQYF.

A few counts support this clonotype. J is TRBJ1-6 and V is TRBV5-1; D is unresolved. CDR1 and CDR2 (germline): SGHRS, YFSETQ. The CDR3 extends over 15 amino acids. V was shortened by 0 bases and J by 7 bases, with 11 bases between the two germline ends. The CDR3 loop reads CASSLASAENSPLHF. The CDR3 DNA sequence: TGCGCCAGCAGCTTGGCCTCGGCGGAAAATTCACCCCTCCACTTT. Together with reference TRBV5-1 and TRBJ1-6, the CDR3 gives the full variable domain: KAGVTQTPRYLIKTRGQQVTLSCSPISGHRSVSWYQQTPGQGLQFLFEYFSETQRNKGNFPGRFSGRQFSNSRSEMNVSTLELGDSALYLCASSLASAENSPLHFGNGTRLTVT.

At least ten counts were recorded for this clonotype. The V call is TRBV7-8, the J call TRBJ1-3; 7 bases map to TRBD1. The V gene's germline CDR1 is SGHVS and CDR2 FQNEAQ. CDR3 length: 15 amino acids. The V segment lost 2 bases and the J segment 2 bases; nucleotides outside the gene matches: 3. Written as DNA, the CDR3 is TGTGCCAGCAGCTTATTCGGGACAGCTGGAAACACCATATATTTT. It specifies CASSLFGTAGNTIYF.

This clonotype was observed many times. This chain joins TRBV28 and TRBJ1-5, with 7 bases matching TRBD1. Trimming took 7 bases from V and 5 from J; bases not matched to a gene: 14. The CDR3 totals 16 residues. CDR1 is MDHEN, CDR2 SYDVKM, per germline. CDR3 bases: TGTGCCAGCAAATCAGGGGGGGCCGCATTTCATCAGCCCCAGCATTTT. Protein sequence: CASKSGGAAFHQPQHF.

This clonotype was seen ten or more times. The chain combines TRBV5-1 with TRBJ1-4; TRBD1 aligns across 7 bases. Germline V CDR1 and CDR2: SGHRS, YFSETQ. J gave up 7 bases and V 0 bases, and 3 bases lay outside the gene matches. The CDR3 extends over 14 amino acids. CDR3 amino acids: CASSLARGGEKLFF. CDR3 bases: TGCGCCAGCAGCTTGGCCAGGGGGGGTGAAAAACTGTTTTTT. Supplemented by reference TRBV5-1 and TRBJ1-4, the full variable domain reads KAGVTQTPRYLIKTRGQQVTLSCSPISGHRSVSWYQQTPGQGLQFLFEYFSETQRNKGNFPGRFSGRQFSNSRSEMNVSTLELGDSALYLCASSLARGGEKLFFGSGTQLSVL.

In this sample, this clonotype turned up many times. CDR3 DNA sequence: TGTGCCAGCAGCTTAGTTGGCAGCAATCAGCCCCAGCATTTT. This codes for CASSLVGSNQPQHF. The chain carries TRBV7-9 and TRBJ1-5, with D unclear. Trimming shortened V by 1 base and J by 1 base, and 5 bases separated the two germline ends. This CDR3 contains 14 residues. Germline V gene lookup returns CDR1 SEHNR and CDR2 FQNEAQ (reference sequence).

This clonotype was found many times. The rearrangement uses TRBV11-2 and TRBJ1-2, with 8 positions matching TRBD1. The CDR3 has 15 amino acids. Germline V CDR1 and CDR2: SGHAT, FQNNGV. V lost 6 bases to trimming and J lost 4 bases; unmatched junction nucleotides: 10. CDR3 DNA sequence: TGTGCCAGCAGTTCAATTCAGGGGGCTCTCTATGGCTACACCTTC. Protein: CASSSIQGALYGYTF.